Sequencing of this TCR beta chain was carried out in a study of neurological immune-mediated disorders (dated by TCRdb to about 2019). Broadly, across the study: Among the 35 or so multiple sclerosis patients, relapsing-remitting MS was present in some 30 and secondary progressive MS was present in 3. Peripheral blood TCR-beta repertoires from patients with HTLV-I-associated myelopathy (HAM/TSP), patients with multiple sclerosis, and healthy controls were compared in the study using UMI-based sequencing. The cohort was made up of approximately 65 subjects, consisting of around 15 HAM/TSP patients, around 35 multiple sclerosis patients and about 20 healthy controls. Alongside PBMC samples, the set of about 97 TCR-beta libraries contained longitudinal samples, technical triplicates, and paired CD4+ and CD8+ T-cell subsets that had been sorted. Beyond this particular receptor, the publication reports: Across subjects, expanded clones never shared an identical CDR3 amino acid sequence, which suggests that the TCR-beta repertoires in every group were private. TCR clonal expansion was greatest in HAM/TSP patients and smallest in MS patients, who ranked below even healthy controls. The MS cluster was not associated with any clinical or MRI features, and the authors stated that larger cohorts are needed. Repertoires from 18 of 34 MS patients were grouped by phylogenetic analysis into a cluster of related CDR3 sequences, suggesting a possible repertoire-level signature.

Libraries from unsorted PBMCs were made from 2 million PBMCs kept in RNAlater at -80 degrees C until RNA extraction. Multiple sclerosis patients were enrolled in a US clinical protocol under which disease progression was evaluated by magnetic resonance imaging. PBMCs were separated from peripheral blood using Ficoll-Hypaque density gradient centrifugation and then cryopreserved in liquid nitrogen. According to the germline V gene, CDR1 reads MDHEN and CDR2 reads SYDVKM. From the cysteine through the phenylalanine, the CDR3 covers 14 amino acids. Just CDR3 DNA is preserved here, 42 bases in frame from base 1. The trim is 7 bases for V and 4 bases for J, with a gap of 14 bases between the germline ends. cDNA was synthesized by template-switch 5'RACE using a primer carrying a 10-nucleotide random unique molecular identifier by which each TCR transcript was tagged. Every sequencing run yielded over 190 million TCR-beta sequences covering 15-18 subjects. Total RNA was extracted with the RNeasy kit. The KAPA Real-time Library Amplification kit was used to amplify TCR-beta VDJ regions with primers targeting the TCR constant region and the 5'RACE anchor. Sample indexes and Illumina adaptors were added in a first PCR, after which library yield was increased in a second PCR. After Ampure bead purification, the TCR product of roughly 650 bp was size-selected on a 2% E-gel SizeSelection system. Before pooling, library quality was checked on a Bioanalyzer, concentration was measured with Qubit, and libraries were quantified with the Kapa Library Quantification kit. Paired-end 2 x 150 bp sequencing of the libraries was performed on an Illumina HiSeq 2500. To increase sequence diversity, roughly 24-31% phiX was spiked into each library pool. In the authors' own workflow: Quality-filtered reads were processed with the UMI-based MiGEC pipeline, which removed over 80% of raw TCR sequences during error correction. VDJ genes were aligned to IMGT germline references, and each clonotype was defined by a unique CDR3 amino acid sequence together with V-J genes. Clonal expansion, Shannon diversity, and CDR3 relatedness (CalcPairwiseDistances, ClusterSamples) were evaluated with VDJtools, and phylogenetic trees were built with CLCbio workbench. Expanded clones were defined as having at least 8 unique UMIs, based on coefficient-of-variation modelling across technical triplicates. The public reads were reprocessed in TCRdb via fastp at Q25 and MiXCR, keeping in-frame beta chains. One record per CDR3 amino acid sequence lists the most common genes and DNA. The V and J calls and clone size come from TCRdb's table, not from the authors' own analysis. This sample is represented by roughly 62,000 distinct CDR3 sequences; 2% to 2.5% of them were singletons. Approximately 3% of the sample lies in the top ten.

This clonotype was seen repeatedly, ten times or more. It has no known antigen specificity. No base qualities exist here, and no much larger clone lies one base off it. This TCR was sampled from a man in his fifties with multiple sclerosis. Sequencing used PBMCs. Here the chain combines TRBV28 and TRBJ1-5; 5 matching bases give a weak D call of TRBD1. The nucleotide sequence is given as TGTGCCAGCAACTTAGGGACGTATAATCAGCCCCAGCATTTT. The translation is CASNLGTYNQPQHF.